This paragraph reports one T cell receptor (beta chain). This entry comes from a study of blood T cell repertoires in COVID-19. Germline V gene sequence: CDR1 MGHRA, CDR2 YSYEKL. The CDR3 has 16 amino acids. Germline trimming cut 3 bases from V and 7 bases from J; bases unmatched to any gene: 10. Per the authors' pipeline: Reference gene primers were amplified, and this amplification served to estimate nucleated cell counts. Method: immunoSEQ multiplex PCR; TCRdb's copy keeps in-frame clones and lacks some. V and J calls and clone size are those listed in that table; D and trimming were worked out from the DNA. Among about 88,000 clones, more than 75% were seen once, and the ten largest hold 13% to 15%.

The specimen was peripheral blood. This TCR was recovered from a woman aged 70 to 79 with acute or convalescent COVID-19. V and J are TRBV4-1 and TRBJ2-1; 9 bases are a match to TRBD1. CDR3 sequence: CASSQGTGPERNEQFF. CDR3 DNA: TGCGCCAGCAGCCAGGGGACAGGGCCGGAGAGGAATGAGCAGTTCTTC.